These T cell receptor beta chains were read from a single sample in a study of cytomegalovirus exposure and HLA in healthy donors. The protocol was immunoSEQ multiplex PCR, while the TCRdb copy is restricted to in-frame clones and leaves out a portion. Here the sample spans 100,000 to 150,000 clones, approximately 71% being singletons. Sequencing used PBMCs. The origin of the receptors is a woman aged 45-59 years in good health and CMV-seronegative. The CDR3 runs from the conserved cysteine through the conserved F or W. Fields, in order: J gene, clone size, D gene, V gene, CDR3 DNA, CDR3 protein. The D gene is left open where the match is weak. Clone size is stated in some rows and not others, as once, few, many or a class when expanded.

j_gene: TRBJ2-6; abundance: once; d_gene: -; v_gene: TRBV2; CDR3nt: TGTGCCAGCAGTGAAGCGGAGGGAGCTGGGGCCAACGTCCTGACTTTC; CDR3aa: CASSEAEGAGANVLTF
j_gene: TRBJ2-5; abundance: -; d_gene: TRBD1; v_gene: TRBV6-1; CDR3nt: TGTGCCAGCAGTAGTGACAGGGGTAGCGAGACCCAGTACTTC; CDR3aa: CASSSDRGSETQYF
j_gene: TRBJ2-3; abundance: -; d_gene: TRBD2; v_gene: TRBV5-1; CDR3nt: TGCGCCAGCAGCTTGGCCGGGACTAGAGTTTCAGATACGCAGTATTTT; CDR3aa: CASSLAGTRVSDTQYF
j_gene: TRBJ2-3; abundance: -; d_gene: -; v_gene: TRBV9; CDR3nt: TGTGCCAGCAGCGTAGACGGGGGGCGGGCGGGAGATACGCAGTATTTT; CDR3aa: CASSVDGGRAGDTQYF
j_gene: TRBJ2-3; abundance: -; d_gene: -; v_gene: TRBV11-2; CDR3nt: TGTGCCAGCAGCCGGGGTCCCCACACAGATACGCAGTATTTT; CDR3aa: CASSRGPHTDTQYF
j_gene: TRBJ2-2; abundance: -; d_gene: -; v_gene: TRBV11-2; CDR3nt: TGTGCCAGCACCCGAGGACTCTCGAGCACCGGGGAGCTGTTTTTT; CDR3aa: CASTRGLSSTGELFF
j_gene: TRBJ1-2; abundance: -; d_gene: -; v_gene: TRBV4-3; CDR3nt: TGCGCCAGCAGCCCCCAGGAGGTTGCCTATGGCTACACCTTC; CDR3aa: CASSPQEVAYGYTF
j_gene: TRBJ2-3; abundance: once; d_gene: TRBD2; v_gene: TRBV2; CDR3nt: TGTGCCAGCAGTGAGACCTTCTTAGCGGGAGGGCGAGATACGCAGTATTTT; CDR3aa: CASSETFLAGGRDTQYF
j_gene: TRBJ2-1; abundance: -; d_gene: -; v_gene: TRBV7-8; CDR3nt: TGTGCCAGCAGAGATGCACTTGGGCAGCTGGTGGATTACAATGAGCAGTTCTTC; CDR3aa: CASRDALGQLVDYNEQFF
j_gene: TRBJ2-1; abundance: -; d_gene: -; v_gene: TRBV14; CDR3nt: TGTGCCAGCAGCCACGGAGTTCTCTACAATGAGCAGTTCTTC; CDR3aa: CASSHGVLYNEQFF
j_gene: TRBJ2-2; abundance: -; d_gene: TRBD2; v_gene: TRBV30; CDR3nt: TGTGCCTGGAGTTCGGGAGGGGCGTCGTATGGCGGGGAGCTGTTTTTT; CDR3aa: CAWSSGGASYGGELFF
j_gene: TRBJ1-2; abundance: few; d_gene: -; v_gene: TRBV5-1; CDR3nt: TGCGCCAGCAGCTTGTTGACGGGGAATAACTATGGCTACACCTTC; CDR3aa: CASSLLTGNNYGYTF
j_gene: TRBJ2-3; abundance: -; d_gene: TRBD2; v_gene: TRBV30; CDR3nt: TGTGCCTGGAGGCGCCGATCGGTGCGGGAGTGGGTAGATACGCAGTATTTT; CDR3aa: CAWRRRSVREWVDTQYF
j_gene: TRBJ2-1; abundance: -; d_gene: TRBD2; v_gene: TRBV10-3; CDR3nt: TGTGCCATCAGTGACGGGCCTAGCGGGAGTAGAGGTGAGCAGTTCTTC; CDR3aa: CAISDGPSGSRGEQFF
j_gene: TRBJ2-7; abundance: -; d_gene: -; v_gene: TRBV7-2; CDR3nt: TGTGCCAGCAGCAGAGGCCTAGCCTCCTACGAGCAGTACTTC; CDR3aa: CASSRGLASYEQYF
j_gene: TRBJ1-2; abundance: few; d_gene: -; v_gene: TRBV6-1; CDR3nt: TGTGCCAGCAGTGAAGCGCTTCTGCGGTCCTACACCTTC; CDR3aa: CASSEALLRSYTF
j_gene: TRBJ2-7; abundance: -; d_gene: TRBD2; v_gene: TRBV5-6; CDR3nt: TGTGCCACCGGGACTAGCGTCTCCTACGAGCAGTACTTC; CDR3aa: CATGTSVSYEQYF
j_gene: TRBJ2-3; abundance: -; d_gene: -; v_gene: TRBV29-1; CDR3nt: TGCAGCGTTGGTCCCAGATCCTACGCCGGGTACACAGATACGCAGTATTTT; CDR3aa: CSVGPRSYAGYTDTQYF
j_gene: TRBJ1-2; abundance: few; d_gene: -; v_gene: TRBV30; CDR3nt: TGTGCCTGGACCGAGAGCCGGGGCTATGGCTACACCTTC; CDR3aa: CAWTESRGYGYTF
j_gene: TRBJ1-5; abundance: -; d_gene: -; v_gene: TRBV6-6; CDR3nt: TGTGCCAGCAGCCTCCTCCCGTCTAGTCCGGCCCAGCATTTT; CDR3aa: CASSLLPSSPAQHF
j_gene: TRBJ1-1; abundance: -; d_gene: -; v_gene: TRBV7-2; CDR3nt: TGTGCCAGCAGCTTAGGACAGCTGAACACTGAAGCTTTCTTT; CDR3aa: CASSLGQLNTEAFF
j_gene: TRBJ1-2; abundance: -; d_gene: -; v_gene: TRBV4-1; CDR3nt: TGCGCCAGCAGCCAGCCGGTGACTAACTATGGCTACACCTTC; CDR3aa: CASSQPVTNYGYTF
j_gene: TRBJ2-7; abundance: few; d_gene: TRBD2; v_gene: TRBV7-3; CDR3nt: TGTGCCAGCAGCTTTCGGGGGGGCGACGGAACCTACGAGCAGTACTTC; CDR3aa: CASSFRGGDGTYEQYF
j_gene: TRBJ2-7; abundance: -; d_gene: TRBD2; v_gene: TRBV5-6; CDR3nt: TGTGCCAGCAGCTTGGGTCAGCTAGCGGGAGGGATCAAATACGAGCAGTACTTC; CDR3aa: CASSLGQLAGGIKYEQYF
j_gene: TRBJ1-5; abundance: -; d_gene: -; v_gene: TRBV9; CDR3nt: TGTGCCAGCAGCGGCCACCAGGGCCATCAGCCCCAGCATTTT; CDR3aa: CASSGHQGHQPQHF
j_gene: TRBJ2-3; abundance: few; d_gene: TRBD2; v_gene: TRBV11-2; CDR3nt: TGTGCCAGCAGTCAGAGACTAGCGGGAGAGGTCACAGATACGCAGTATTTT; CDR3aa: CASSQRLAGEVTDTQYF
j_gene: TRBJ2-1; abundance: -; d_gene: -; v_gene: TRBV2; CDR3nt: TGTGCCAGTAGCTTGCGTGCTCGTAATGAGCAGTTCTTC; CDR3aa: CASSLRARNEQFF
j_gene: TRBJ1-5; abundance: few; d_gene: -; v_gene: TRBV2; CDR3nt: TGCGCCAGCGGTAGCTCAAATAGCAATCAGCCCCAGCATTTT; CDR3aa: CASGSSNSNQPQHF
j_gene: TRBJ2-7; abundance: once; d_gene: -; v_gene: TRBV7-6; CDR3nt: TGTGCCAGCAGCTCGTCTAGCTCCTACGAGCAGTACTTC; CDR3aa: CASSSSSSYEQYF
j_gene: TRBJ2-3; abundance: -; d_gene: TRBD2; v_gene: TRBV11-2; CDR3nt: TGTGCCAGCAGCCAGACTAGCGGGAGGGCCACAGATACGCAGTATTTT; CDR3aa: CASSQTSGRATDTQYF
j_gene: TRBJ2-3; abundance: -; d_gene: -; v_gene: TRBV7-2; CDR3nt: TGTGCCAGCAGCCCGATCCAGAGCACAGATACGCAGTATTTT; CDR3aa: CASSPIQSTDTQYF
j_gene: TRBJ2-1; abundance: -; d_gene: TRBD2; v_gene: TRBV4-3; CDR3nt: TGCGCCAGCAGCCAAGAATTTCGCGGGAGTAAGGATGAGCAGTTCTTC; CDR3aa: CASSQEFRGSKDEQFF
j_gene: TRBJ1-3; abundance: -; d_gene: -; v_gene: TRBV4-1; CDR3nt: TGCGCCAGCAGCCAAGAATGGGGGGACACCATATATTTT; CDR3aa: CASSQEWGDTIYF
j_gene: TRBJ1-1; abundance: -; d_gene: TRBD1; v_gene: TRBV27; CDR3nt: TGTGCCAGCAGTTTAATTGGCGGGACAGGGGATTTGAACACTGAAGCTTTCTTT; CDR3aa: CASSLIGGTGDLNTEAFF
j_gene: TRBJ2-1; abundance: -; d_gene: TRBD2; v_gene: TRBV27; CDR3nt: TGTGCCAGCAGTTTCAGCGGGAGGGGGAATGAGCAGTTCTTC; CDR3aa: CASSFSGRGNEQFF